These 2 T cell receptor beta chains share one sample of origin, sequenced in a study of T-cell memory formation after mild COVID-19. In TCRdb, the 5' RACE reads were re-called with MiXCR into one record per CDR3 protein. The data show 120,000 to 150,000 distinct CDR3 sequences, about 19% seen once. Sequencing input: PBMCs or a T cell subset sorted from them (not recorded which). These receptors were collected from an adult woman who had mild COVID-19 (a few samples of this study predate the infection). Cell type and time point are not known.

The chain employs TRBV2 and TRBJ2-7; 8 nucleotides align to TRBD2. The CDR3 is 13 residues long. V dropped 7 bases and J dropped 1; count of bases not matched to a gene: 3. Germline assignment: CDR1 SNHLY and CDR2 FYNNEI. The CDR3 sequence is CASKGTSSYEQYF. CDR3 DNA: TGTGCCAGCAAAGGGACTAGTTCCTACGAGCAGTACTTC. Full variable domain (missing parts from reference TRBV2 and TRBJ2-7): EPEVTQTPSHQVTQMGQEVILRCVPISNHLYFYWYRQILGQKVEFLVSFYNNEISEKSEIFDDQFSVERPDGSNFTLKIRSTKLEDSAMYFCASKGTSSYEQYFGPGTRLTVT.

At least ten counts were recorded for this clonotype. This rearrangement joins TRBV6-5 to TRBJ1-1; a weak D match, TRBD1 (5 bases). Germline CDR1 reads MNHEY; CDR2 reads SVGAGI. Trimming cost V 6 bases and J 1 base, with 18 bases left between them. The CDR3 extends over 16 amino acids. The CDR3 DNA is TGTGCCAGCAGAATAAACCCGGGACGGCCGAACACTGAAGCTTTCTTT. Protein: CASRINPGRPNTEAFF.